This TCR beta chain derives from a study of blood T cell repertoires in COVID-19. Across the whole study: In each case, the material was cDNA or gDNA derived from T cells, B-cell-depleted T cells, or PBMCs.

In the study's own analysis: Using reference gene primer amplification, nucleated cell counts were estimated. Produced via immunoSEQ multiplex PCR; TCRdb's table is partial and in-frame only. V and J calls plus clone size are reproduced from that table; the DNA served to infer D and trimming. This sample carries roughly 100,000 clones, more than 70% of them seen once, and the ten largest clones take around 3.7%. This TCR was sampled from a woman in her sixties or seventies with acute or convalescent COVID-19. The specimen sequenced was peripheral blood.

CDR3 nucleotide sequence: TGTGCCAGCAGCTGGGGGACACAAGAGACCCAGTACTTC. Its translation is CASSWGTQETQYF. The chain is built from TRBV11-2 and TRBJ2-5; D may be TRBD1 (6 bases). The CDR3 spans 13 residues. In germline, CDR1 is SGHAT, CDR2 FQNNGV. Trimming stripped 4 bases from V and 2 bases from J, with 8 bases between.